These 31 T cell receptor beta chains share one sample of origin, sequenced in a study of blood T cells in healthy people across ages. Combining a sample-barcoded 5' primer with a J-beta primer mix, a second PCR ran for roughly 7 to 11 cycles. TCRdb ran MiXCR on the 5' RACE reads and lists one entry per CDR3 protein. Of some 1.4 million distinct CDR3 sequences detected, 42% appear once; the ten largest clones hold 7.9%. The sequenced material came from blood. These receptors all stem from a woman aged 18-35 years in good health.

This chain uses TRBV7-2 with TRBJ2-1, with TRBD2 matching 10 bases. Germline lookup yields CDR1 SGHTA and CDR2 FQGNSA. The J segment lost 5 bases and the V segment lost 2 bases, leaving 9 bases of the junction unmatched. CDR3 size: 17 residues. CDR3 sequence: CASSLLFEREGHNEQFF. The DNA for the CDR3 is TGTGCCAGCAGCTTATTGTTCGAGCGGGAGGGCCACAATGAGCAGTTCTTC.

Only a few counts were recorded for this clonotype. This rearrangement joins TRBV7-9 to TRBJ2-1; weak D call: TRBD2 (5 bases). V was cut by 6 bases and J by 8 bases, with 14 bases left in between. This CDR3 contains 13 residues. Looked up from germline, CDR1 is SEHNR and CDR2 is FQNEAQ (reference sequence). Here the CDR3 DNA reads TGTGCCAGCAGACTAGGGTCCTGGGATGAGCAGTTCTTC. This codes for CASRLGSWDEQFF.

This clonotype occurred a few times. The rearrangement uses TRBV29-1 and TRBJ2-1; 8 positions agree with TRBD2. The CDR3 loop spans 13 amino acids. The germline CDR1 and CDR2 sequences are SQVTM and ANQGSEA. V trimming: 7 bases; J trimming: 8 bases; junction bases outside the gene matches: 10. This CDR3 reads CSAQKGRGDEQFF. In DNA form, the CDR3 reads TGCAGCGCCCAAAAGGGGCGGGGGGATGAGCAGTTCTTC.

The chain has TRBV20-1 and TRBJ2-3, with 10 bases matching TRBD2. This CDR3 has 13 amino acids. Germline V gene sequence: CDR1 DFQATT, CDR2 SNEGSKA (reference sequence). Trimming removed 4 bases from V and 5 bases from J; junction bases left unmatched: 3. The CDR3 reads CSANLAGVDTQYF. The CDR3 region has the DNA TGCAGTGCTAACCTAGCGGGAGTAGATACGCAGTATTTT.

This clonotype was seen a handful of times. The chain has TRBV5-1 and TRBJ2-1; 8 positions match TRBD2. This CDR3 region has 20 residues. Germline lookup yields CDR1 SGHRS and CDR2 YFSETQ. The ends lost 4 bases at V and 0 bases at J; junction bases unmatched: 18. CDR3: CASSTWPLSGGGNSYNEQFF. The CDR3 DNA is TGCGCCAGCAGCACTTGGCCCCTCTCGGGCGGGGGGAACTCCTACAATGAGCAGTTCTTC.

CDR3 nucleotides: TGTGCCAGCAGCTTAGCTGGGGCACTGGCTTACAATGAGCAGTTCTTC. Translating gives CASSLAGALAYNEQFF. J is TRBJ2-1 and V is TRBV7-2; possibly TRBD1 for D (5 bases). From germline, CDR1 is SGHTA and CDR2 FQGNSA. This CDR3 has 16 amino acids. With 0 bases removed from V and 4 bases from J, the gap between germline ends came to 13 bases.

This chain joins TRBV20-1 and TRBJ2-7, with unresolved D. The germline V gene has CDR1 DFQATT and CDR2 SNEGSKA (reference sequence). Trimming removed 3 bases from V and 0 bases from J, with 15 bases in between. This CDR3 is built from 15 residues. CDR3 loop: CSARGSDIPSYEQYF. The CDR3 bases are TGCAGTGCTAGGGGGTCCGATATCCCCTCCTACGAGCAGTACTTC.

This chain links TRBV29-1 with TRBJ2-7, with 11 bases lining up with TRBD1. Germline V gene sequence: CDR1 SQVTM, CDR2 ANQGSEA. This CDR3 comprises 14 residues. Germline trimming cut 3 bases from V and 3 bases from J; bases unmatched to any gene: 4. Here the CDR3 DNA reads TGCAGCGTTGAGGAGGGGACAGGGGGCTACGAGCAGTACTTC. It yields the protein CSVEEGTGGYEQYF.

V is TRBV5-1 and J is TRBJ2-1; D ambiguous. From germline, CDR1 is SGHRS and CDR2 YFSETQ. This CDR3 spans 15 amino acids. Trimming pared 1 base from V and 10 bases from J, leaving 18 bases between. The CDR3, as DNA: TGCGCCAGCAGCTTGTCAGGCCCCGGATCCTACGAGCAGTTCTTC. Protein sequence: CASSLSGPGSYEQFF.

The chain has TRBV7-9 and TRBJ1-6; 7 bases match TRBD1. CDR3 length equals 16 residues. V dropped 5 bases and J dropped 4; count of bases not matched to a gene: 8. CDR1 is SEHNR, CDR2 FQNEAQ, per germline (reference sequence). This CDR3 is CASSPNRGEYNSPLHF. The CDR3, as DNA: TGTGCCAGCAGCCCCAACAGGGGAGAATATAATTCACCCCTCCACTTT.

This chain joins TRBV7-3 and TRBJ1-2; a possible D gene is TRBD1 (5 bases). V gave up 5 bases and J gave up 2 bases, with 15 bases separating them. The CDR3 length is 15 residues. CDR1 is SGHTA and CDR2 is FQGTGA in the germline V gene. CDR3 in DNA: TGTGCCAGCAGCCGCGCCGCAGGGACGAACTATGGCTACACCTTC. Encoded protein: CASSRAAGTNYGYTF.

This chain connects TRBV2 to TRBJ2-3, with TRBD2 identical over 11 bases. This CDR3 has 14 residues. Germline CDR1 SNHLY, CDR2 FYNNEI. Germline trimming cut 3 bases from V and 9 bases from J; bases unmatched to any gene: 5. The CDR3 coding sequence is TGTGCCAGCAGTGAGACTAGCGGGGCAGGCACGCAGTATTTT. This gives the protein CASSETSGAGTQYF.

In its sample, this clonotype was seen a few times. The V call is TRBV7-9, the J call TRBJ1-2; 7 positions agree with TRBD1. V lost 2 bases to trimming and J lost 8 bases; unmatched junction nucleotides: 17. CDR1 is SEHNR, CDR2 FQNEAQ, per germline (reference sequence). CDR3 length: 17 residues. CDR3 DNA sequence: TGTGCCAGCAGCTTAATCGGAGGGACAGCCCAGACATGGGGCTACACCTTC. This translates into CASSLIGGTAQTWGYTF.

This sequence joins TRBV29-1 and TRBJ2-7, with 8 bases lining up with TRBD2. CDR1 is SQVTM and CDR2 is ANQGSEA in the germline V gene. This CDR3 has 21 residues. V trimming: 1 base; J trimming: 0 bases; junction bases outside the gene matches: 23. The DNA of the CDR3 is TGCAGCGTTGAAGGGTTACTGGGGGCCGGGGTAGCGGGAAAGTACTCCTACGAGCAGTACTTC. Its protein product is CSVEGLLGAGVAGKYSYEQYF.

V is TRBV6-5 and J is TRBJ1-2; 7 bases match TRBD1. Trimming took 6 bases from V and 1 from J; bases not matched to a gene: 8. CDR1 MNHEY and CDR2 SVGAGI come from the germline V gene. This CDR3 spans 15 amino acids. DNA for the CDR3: TGTGCCAGCAGACCCCCGGGACAGAGTAACTATGGCTACACCTTC. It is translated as CASRPPGQSNYGYTF.

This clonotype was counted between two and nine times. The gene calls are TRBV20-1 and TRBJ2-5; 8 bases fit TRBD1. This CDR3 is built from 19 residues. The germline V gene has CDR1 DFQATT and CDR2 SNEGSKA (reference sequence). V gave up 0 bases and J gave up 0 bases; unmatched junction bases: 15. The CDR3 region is CSARESGQAYSPYQETQYF. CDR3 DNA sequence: TGCAGTGCTAGAGAATCGGGACAGGCTTACTCACCGTACCAAGAGACCCAGTACTTC.

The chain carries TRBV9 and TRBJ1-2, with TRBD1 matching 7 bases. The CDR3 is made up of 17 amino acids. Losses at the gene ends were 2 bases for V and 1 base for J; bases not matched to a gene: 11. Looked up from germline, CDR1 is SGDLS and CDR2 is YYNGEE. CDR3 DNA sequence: TGTGCCAGCAGCGTGGGGACAGCTGGGCCCAATAACTATGGCTACACCTTC. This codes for CASSVGTAGPNNYGYTF.

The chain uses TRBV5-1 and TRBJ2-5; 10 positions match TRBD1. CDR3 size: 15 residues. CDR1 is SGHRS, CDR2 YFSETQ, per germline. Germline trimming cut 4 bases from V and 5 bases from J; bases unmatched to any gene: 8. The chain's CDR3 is CASSVPGQGVETQYF. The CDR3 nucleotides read TGCGCCAGCAGCGTACCTGGACAGGGGGTCGAGACCCAGTACTTC.

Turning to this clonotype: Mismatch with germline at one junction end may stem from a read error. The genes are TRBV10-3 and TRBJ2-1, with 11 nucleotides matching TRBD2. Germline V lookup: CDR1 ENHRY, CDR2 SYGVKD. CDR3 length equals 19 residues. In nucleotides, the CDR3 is TGTGTCATCAGTGGGGGACTAGCGGACCCAGAAGGATCCTACAATGAGCAGTTCTTC. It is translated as CVISGGLADPEGSYNEQFF.

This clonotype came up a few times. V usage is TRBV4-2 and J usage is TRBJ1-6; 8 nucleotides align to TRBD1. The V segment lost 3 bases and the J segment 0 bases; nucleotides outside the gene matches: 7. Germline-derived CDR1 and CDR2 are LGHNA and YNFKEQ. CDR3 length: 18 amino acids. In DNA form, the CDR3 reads TGTGCCAGCAGCCAGGAGACAGGGGCGAGCTCCTATAATTCACCCCTCCACTTT. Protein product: CASSQETGASSYNSPLHF.

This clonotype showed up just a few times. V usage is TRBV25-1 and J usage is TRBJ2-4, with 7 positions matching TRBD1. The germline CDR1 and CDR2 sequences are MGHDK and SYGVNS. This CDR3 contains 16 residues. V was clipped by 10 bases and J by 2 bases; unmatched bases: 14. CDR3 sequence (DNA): TGTGCCAACCTTCAACCGGGACAGCAGCCCAAAAACATTCAGTACTTC. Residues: CANLQPGQQPKNIQYF.

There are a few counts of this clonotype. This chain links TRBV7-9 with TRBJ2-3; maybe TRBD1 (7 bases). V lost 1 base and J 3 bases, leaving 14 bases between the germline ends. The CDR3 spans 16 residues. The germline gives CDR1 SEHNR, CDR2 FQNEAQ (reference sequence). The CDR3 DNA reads TGTGCCAGCAGCTTAGAGGAGGGGGCGATTACAGATACGCAGTATTTT. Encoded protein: CASSLEEGAITDTQYF.

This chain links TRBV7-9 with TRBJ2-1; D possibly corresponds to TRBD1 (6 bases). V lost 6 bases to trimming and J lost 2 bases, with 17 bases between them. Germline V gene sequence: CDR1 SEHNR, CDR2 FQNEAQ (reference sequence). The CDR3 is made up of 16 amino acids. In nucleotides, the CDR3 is TGTGCCAGCAGGAGTTTGGAGGACAGTCCCTACAATGAGCAGTTCTTC. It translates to CASRSLEDSPYNEQFF.

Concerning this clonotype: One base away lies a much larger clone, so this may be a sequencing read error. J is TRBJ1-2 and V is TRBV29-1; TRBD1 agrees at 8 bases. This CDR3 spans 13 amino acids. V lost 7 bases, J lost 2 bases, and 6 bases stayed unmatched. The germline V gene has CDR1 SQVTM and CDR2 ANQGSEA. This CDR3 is CSGVTGANYGYTF. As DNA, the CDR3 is TGCAGCGGCGTGACAGGGGCCAACTATGGCTACACCTTC.

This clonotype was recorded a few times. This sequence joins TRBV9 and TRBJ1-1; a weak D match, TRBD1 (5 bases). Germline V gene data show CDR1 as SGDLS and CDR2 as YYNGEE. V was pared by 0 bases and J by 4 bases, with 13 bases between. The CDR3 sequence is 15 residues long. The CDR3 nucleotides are TGTGCCAGCAGCGTAGGAATAGGCCAGGGCACTGAAGCTTTCTTT. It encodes CASSVGIGQGTEAFF.

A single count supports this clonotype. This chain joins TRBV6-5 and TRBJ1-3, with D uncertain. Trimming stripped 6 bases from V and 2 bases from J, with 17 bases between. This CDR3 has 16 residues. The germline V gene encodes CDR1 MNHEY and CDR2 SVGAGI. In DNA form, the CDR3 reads TGTGCCAGCAGCCCCCGGCCCACGACGCCTGGAAACACCATATATTTT. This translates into CASSPRPTTPGNTIYF.

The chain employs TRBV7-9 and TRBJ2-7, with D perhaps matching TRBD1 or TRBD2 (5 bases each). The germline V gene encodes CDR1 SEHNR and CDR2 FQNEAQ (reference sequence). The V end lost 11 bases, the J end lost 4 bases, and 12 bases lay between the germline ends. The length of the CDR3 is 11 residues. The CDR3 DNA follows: TGTGCCGGGGGTGAAGGATACGAGCAGTACTTC. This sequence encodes CAGGEGYEQYF.

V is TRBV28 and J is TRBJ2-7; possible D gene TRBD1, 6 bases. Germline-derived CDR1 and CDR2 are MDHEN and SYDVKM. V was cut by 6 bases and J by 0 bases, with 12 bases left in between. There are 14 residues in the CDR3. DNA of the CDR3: TGTGCCAGCAGAGAACAGGGTGGCTCCTACGAGCAGTACTTC. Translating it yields CASREQGGSYEQYF.

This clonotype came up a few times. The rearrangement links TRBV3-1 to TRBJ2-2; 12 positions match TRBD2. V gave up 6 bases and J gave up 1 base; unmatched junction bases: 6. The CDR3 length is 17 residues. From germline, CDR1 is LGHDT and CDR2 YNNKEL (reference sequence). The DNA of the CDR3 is TGTGCCAGCAGGCTAGCGGGAGGGCCCTGGAACACCGGGGAGCTGTTTTTT. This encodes CASRLAGGPWNTGELFF.

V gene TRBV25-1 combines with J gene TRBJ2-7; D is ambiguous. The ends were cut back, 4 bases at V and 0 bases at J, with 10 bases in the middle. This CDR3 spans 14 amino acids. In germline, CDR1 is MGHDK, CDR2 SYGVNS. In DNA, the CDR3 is TGTGCCAGCAGTGGTGTTGGCAGCTCCTACGAGCAGTACTTC. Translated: CASSGVGSSYEQYF.

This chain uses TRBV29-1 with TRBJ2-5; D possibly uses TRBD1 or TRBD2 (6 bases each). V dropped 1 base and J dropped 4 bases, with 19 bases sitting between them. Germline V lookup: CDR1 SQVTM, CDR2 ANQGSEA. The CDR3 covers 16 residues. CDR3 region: CSVEVSLGGRRETQYF. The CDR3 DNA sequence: TGCAGCGTTGAAGTTTCCTTAGGGGGGAGGCGAGAGACCCAGTACTTC.